The clone carrying this T cell receptor (beta chain) was observed many times. The data originate from a study of T cells in Graves' hyperthyroidism and ophthalmopathy. The CDR3 regions of TCR beta were amplified from RNA transcripts. During a first-round RT-PCR of the TCR CDR3, the HTBI primer set was used. TCRdb called the multiplex PCR reads again in MiXCR, with one record for every CDR3 protein. The repertoire consists of over 250,000 distinct CDR3 sequences, with around 25% occurring once and the leading ten covering 25% to 30%. V shed 5 bases, J shed 10 bases, and the junction held 2 bases outside the gene matches. This CDR3 is 13 amino acids long.

This sequence originates from a man aged 35 to 55 with Graves' hyperthyroidism that later progressed to Graves' ophthalmopathy. V usage is TRBV12-3 or TRBV12-4 and J usage is TRBJ1-6, with 10 bases that match TRBD1. The sample comprised blood. This chain's CDR3 is CASSGQGVSPLHF. The CDR3 DNA reads as TGTGCCAGCAGTGGACAGGGGGTCTCACCCCTCCACTTT.